A selection of T cell receptor beta chains follows, all from one sample in a study of beta chain features in type 1 diabetes. Method: immunoSEQ multiplex PCR; TCRdb's copy keeps in-frame clones and lacks some. This table holds roughly 150,000 clones, roughly 9% found once. Specimen: central memory CD4+ T cells from blood. All receptors derive from a woman aged 25 to 39 with type 1 diabetes. The CDR3 runs from the conserved cysteine through the conserved F or W. The order of the fields is CDR3 DNA, CDR3 protein, V gene, D gene, J gene, CDR3 length, clone size. The D gene is left open where the match is weak. Size values are once, few and many counts, or a class for expanded clones, and some rows have none.

CDR3nt: TGCAGCGCCGACAGTTTTACTCGCACAGATACGCAGTATTTT
CDR3aa: CSADSFTRTDTQYF
v_gene: TRBV29-1
d_gene: -
j_gene: TRBJ2-3
len: 14
abundance: few

CDR3nt: TGTGCCAGCAGCGTAGACGTGAGGGACTACGAGCAGTACTTC
CDR3aa: CASSVDVRDYEQYF
v_gene: TRBV9
d_gene: -
j_gene: TRBJ2-7
len: 14
abundance: -

CDR3nt: TGTGCCTGGAGTGTACAGGGATTGGGGCCCCAGCATTTT
CDR3aa: CAWSVQGLGPQHF
v_gene: TRBV30
d_gene: -
j_gene: TRBJ1-5
len: 13
abundance: few

CDR3nt: TGTGCCAGCAGCTCCGGACAAGGGGGCTATGGCTACACCTTC
CDR3aa: CASSSGQGGYGYTF
v_gene: TRBV6-1
d_gene: -
j_gene: TRBJ1-2
len: 14
abundance: -

CDR3nt: TGTGCCAGCGGACAGCAAGAGGACACTGAAGCTTTCTTT
CDR3aa: CASGQQEDTEAFF
v_gene: TRBV6-1
d_gene: -
j_gene: TRBJ1-1
len: 13
abundance: -

CDR3nt: TGTGCCAGCAGTGTAATGACTGAAGCTTTCTTT
CDR3aa: CASSVMTEAFF
v_gene: TRBV2
d_gene: -
j_gene: TRBJ1-1
len: 11
abundance: -

CDR3nt: TGCGCCAGCAGCCAAGAAAGGGCAGGGATTTCCTACGAGCAGTACTTC
CDR3aa: CASSQERAGISYEQYF
v_gene: TRBV4-1
d_gene: -
j_gene: TRBJ2-7
len: 16
abundance: -

CDR3nt: TGTGCCAGCAGTGAAGGGCTAGCGGGAGTCCTTGAGACCCAGTACTTC
CDR3aa: CASSEGLAGVLETQYF
v_gene: TRBV2
d_gene: TRBD2
j_gene: TRBJ2-5
len: 16
abundance: -

CDR3nt: TGCGCCAGCAGCTTGGCGGCGGGAGAATGGAATGAGCAGTTCTTC
CDR3aa: CASSLAAGEWNEQFF
v_gene: TRBV5-1
d_gene: TRBD2
j_gene: TRBJ2-1
len: 15
abundance: few

CDR3nt: TGTGCCAGTAGTATAGATCCAGGGCTGCAGACCCAGTACTTC
CDR3aa: CASSIDPGLQTQYF
v_gene: TRBV19
d_gene: -
j_gene: TRBJ2-5
len: 14
abundance: few

CDR3nt: TGTGCCAGCAGCGTTCGGACAGCCTATAACTATGGCTACACCTTC
CDR3aa: CASSVRTAYNYGYTF
v_gene: TRBV5-6
d_gene: -
j_gene: TRBJ1-2
len: 15
abundance: -

CDR3nt: TGTGCCAGCAGAACGAGGAGCAATCAGCCCCAGCATTTT
CDR3aa: CASRTRSNQPQHF
v_gene: TRBV27
d_gene: -
j_gene: TRBJ1-5
len: 13
abundance: -

CDR3nt: TGTGCCAGCAGCCGCCGGGACAGGGATAGCAATCAGCCCCAGCATTTT
CDR3aa: CASSRRDRDSNQPQHF
v_gene: TRBV7-2
d_gene: TRBD1
j_gene: TRBJ1-5
len: 16
abundance: -

CDR3nt: TGTGCCTGGGTTATCTTTGGACAGGGGGTTGTCGGCTACACCTTC
CDR3aa: CAWVIFGQGVVGYTF
v_gene: TRBV30
d_gene: TRBD1
j_gene: TRBJ1-2
len: 15
abundance: -

CDR3nt: TGCAGCGCCGGTCGACCAGCGGGAGACCAAGAGACCCAGTACTTC
CDR3aa: CSAGRPAGDQETQYF
v_gene: TRBV29-1
d_gene: TRBD2
j_gene: TRBJ2-5
len: 15
abundance: few

CDR3nt: TGCAGCGTTGAAGGTCCTAGCGGGAGGGGAAATGAGCAGTTCTTC
CDR3aa: CSVEGPSGRGNEQFF
v_gene: TRBV29-1
d_gene: TRBD2
j_gene: TRBJ2-1
len: 15
abundance: few

CDR3nt: TGTGCCAGTAATCCCACAGGGGCAAACACTGAAGCTTTCTTT
CDR3aa: CASNPTGANTEAFF
v_gene: TRBV19
d_gene: TRBD1
j_gene: TRBJ1-1
len: 14
abundance: few

CDR3nt: TGTGCCAGCAGTCTAGGGGAGGGCAATGGCGGCTACACCTTC
CDR3aa: CASSLGEGNGGYTF
v_gene: TRBV6-6
d_gene: -
j_gene: TRBJ1-2
len: 14
abundance: few

CDR3nt: TGTGCCAGCAGCTCCAGACCGGGACTAGCGGGCACAGATACGCAGTATTTT
CDR3aa: CASSSRPGLAGTDTQYF
v_gene: TRBV11-2
d_gene: TRBD2
j_gene: TRBJ2-3
len: 17
abundance: few

CDR3nt: TGTGCCAGCAAGAAGACAGGGACTGACGAGCAGTACTTC
CDR3aa: CASKKTGTDEQYF
v_gene: TRBV5-4
d_gene: -
j_gene: TRBJ2-7
len: 13
abundance: few

CDR3nt: TGTGCCAGCAGACAGGGGTATGGCACCGGGGAGCTGTTTTTT
CDR3aa: CASRQGYGTGELFF
v_gene: TRBV27
d_gene: TRBD1
j_gene: TRBJ2-2
len: 14
abundance: few

CDR3nt: TGTGCCAGCAGCGCTAGCGGGAGGAGTCAAGAGACCCAGTACTTC
CDR3aa: CASSASGRSQETQYF
v_gene: TRBV11-1
d_gene: TRBD2
j_gene: TRBJ2-5
len: 15
abundance: few

CDR3nt: TGTGCCAGCAGCCACTTACTAGCAAGCACAGATACGCAGTATTTT
CDR3aa: CASSHLLASTDTQYF
v_gene: TRBV14
d_gene: -
j_gene: TRBJ2-3
len: 15
abundance: few

CDR3nt: TGTGCCACCAGCAGAGGCGACACGGTTATTAAGCAGCATTTT
CDR3aa: CATSRGDTVIKQHF
v_gene: TRBV15
d_gene: -
j_gene: TRBJ1-5
len: 14
abundance: once